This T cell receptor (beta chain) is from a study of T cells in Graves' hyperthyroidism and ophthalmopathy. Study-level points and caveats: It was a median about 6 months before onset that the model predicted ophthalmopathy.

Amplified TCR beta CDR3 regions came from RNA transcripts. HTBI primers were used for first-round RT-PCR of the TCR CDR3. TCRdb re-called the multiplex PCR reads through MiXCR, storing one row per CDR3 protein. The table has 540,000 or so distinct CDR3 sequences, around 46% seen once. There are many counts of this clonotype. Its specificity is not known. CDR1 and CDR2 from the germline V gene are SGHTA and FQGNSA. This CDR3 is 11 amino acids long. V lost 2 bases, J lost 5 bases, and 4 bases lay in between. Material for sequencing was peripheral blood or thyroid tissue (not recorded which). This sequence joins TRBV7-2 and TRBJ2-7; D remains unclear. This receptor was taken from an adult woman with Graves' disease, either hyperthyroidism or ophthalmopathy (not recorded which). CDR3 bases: TGTGCCAGCAGCTTAAGCCACGAGCAGTACTTC. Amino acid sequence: CASSLSHEQYF.